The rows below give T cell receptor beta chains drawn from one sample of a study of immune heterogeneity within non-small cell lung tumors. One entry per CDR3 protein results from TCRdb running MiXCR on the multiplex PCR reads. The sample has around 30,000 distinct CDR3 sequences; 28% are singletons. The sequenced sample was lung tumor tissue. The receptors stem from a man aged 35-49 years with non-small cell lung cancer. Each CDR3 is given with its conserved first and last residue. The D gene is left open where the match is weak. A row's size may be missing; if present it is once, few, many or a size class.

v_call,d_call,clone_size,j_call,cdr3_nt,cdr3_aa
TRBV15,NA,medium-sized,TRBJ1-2,TGTGCCACCAGCAGAGATTGGAATAACTATGGCTACACCTTC,CATSRDWNNYGYTF
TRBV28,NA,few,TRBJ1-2,TGTGCCAGCAGCCCCCTAGCAATCTATGGCTACACCTTC,CASSPLAIYGYTF
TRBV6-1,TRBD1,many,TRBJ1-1,TGTGCCAGCACTTTCGGACAGGGGCGGAAGACTGAAGCTTTCTTT,CASTFGQGRKTEAFF
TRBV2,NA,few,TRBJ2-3,TGTGCCAGCAGTGAACTCTCGGATCCAGCAGATACGCAGTATTTT,CASSELSDPADTQYF
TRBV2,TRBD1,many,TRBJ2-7,TGTGCCAGCAGACTCGGACAGGGGGCCTCCTACGAGCAGTACTTC,CASRLGQGASYEQYF
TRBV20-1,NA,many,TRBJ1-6,TGCAGTGCTATCGACATTGAGGATTCACCCCTCCACTTT,CSAIDIEDSPLHF
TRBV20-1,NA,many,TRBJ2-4,TGCAGTGCTAGAGAATCAGCCAAAAACATTCAGTACTTC,CSARESAKNIQYF
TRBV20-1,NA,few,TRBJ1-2,TGCAGTGCTACCCCTGGCGTGTATGGCTACACCTTC,CSATPGVYGYTF
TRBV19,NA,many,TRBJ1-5,TGTGCCAGTAGTCCCCGGGGGGCAGGTCAGCCCCAGCATTTT,CASSPRGAGQPQHF
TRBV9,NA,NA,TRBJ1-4,TGTGCCAGCAGCCCCCCTAAAGAAAAACTGTTTTTT,CASSPPKEKLFF
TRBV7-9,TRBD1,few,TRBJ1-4,TGTGCCAGCAGCTCTGGACAGGGGGATGAAAAACTGTTTTTT,CASSSGQGDEKLFF
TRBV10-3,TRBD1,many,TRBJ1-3,TGTGCCATCAGGGGACAGAATAGTCCTGGAAACACCATATATTTT,CAIRGQNSPGNTIYF
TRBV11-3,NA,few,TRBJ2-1,TGTGCCAGCAGCTTAGCGGGTGAGCAGTTCTTC,CASSLAGEQFF
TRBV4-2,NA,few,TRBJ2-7,TGTGCCAGCAGCCAAGAGGAGGGGAGCTACGAGCAGTACTTC,CASSQEEGSYEQYF
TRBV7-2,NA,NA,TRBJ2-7,TGTGCCAGCAGCTTCATCCGCTACGAGCAGTACTTC,CASSFIRYEQYF
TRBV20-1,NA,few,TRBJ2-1,TGCAGTGCTAGATGGGGCCACCACAATGAGCAGTTCTTC,CSARWGHHNEQFF
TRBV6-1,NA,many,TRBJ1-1,TGTGCCAGCAGTGTGGGACCGAGAGCTGAAGCTTTCTTT,CASSVGPRAEAFF
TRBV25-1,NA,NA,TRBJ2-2,TGTGCCAGCGGGGGGACATGGATAGCCGGGGAGCTGTTTTTT,CASGGTWIAGELFF
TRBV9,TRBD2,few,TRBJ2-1,TGTGCCAGCAGCTTCTACGGGAGGGCCAAGGATCGCGAGCAGTTCTTC,CASSFYGRAKDREQFF
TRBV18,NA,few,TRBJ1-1,TGTGCCAGCTCACTTCAATCTATGAACACTGAAGCTTTCTTT,CASSLQSMNTEAFF
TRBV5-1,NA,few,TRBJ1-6,TGCGCCAGCAGACGGGAGATATATAATTCACCCCTCCACTTT,CASRREIYNSPLHF
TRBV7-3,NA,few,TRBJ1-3,TGTGCCAGCAGCTTAATGGCAGGGCCCGGAAACACCATATATTTT,CASSLMAGPGNTIYF
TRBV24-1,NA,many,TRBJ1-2,TGTGCCACCTCTCGTGGAGGCGGGGGTAACTATGGCTACACCTTC,CATSRGGGGNYGYTF
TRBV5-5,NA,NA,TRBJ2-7,TGTGCCAGCAGCTTGGCGCAGGGGGCGGGAGTGGCCTACGAGCAGTACTTC,CASSLAQGAGVAYEQYF
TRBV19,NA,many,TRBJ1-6,TGTGCCAGTAACTCGGCCACCTCAGGGAATTCACCCCTCCACTTT,CASNSATSGNSPLHF
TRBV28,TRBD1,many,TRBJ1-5,TGTGCCAGCAGTTTACCGGGACAGGGGGCGAATCAGCCCCAGCATTTT,CASSLPGQGANQPQHF
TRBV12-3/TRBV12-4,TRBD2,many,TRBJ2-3,TGTGCCAGCAGTGGACTAGCGGGAGGCTCAGATACGCAGTATTTT,CASSGLAGGSDTQYF
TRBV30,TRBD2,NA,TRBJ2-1,TGTGCCTGGGCGAAAAGTAGCGGGATCTACAATGAGAAGTTCTTC,CAWAKSSGIYNEKFF
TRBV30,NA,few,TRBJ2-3,TGTGCCTGGACCTTCGGGACTAGCACAGATACGCAGTATTTT,CAWTFGTSTDTQYF
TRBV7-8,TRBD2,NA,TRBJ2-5,TGTGCCAGCCGGACTAGCGGGGGAGGGGAGACCCAGTACTTC,CASRTSGGGETQYF
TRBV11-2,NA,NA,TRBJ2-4,TGTGCCAGCAGCCAGAGGGACCGGAGTCCCCCAGGGGTTCAGTACTTC,CASSQRDRSPPGVQYF
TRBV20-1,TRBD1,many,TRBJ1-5,TGCAGTGCTAGAGATGATGGGAGGGGACAGAGTTATAATCAGCCCCAGCATTTT,CSARDDGRGQSYNQPQHF
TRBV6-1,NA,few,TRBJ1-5,TGTGCCAGCAGTAGAGGCGGGGTTGGTCAGCCCCAGCATTTT,CASSRGGVGQPQHF
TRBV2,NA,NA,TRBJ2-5,TGTGCCAGCAGGGGAACGGGTAGTGAGACCCAGTACTTC,CASRGTGSETQYF
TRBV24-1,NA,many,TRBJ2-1,TGTGCCACCAGTGATTTTGGCCAGGGCAACAATGAGCAGTTCTTC,CATSDFGQGNNEQFF
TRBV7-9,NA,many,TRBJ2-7,TGTGCCAGCAGCCCTCGGGGTACCGGGACCTACGAGCAGTACTTC,CASSPRGTGTYEQYF
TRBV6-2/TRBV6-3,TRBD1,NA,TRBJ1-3,TGTGCCAGCAGTTTCGGGACAGGGGGAGGAAGAGACAACATATATTTT,CASSFGTGGGRDNIYF
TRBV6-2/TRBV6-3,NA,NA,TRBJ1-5,TGTGCCAGCAGCCCTGGACGGGACAATCAGCCCCAGCATTTT,CASSPGRDNQPQHF
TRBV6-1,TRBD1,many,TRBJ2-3,TGTGCCAGCAGTATAGACTTCCGGGACAGGGGGCGACCGCAGTATTTT,CASSIDFRDRGRPQYF
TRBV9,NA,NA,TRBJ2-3,TGTGCCAGCAGCGCGTACAGGGCATCCACAGATACGCAGTATTTT,CASSAYRASTDTQYF
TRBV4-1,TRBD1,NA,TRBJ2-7,TGCGCCAGCAGCCACCCCTTTGGGACAGAGGAGCAGTACTTC,CASSHPFGTEEQYF
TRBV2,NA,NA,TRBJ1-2,TGTGCCAGCAGTACCCCCCTCCCAGGCTACACCTTC,CASSTPLPGYTF
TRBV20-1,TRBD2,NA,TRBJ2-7,TGCAGTGCTAGAGATATAGGTAGGAGGACTAGAGGTAGCGAGCAGTACTTC,CSARDIGRRTRGSEQYF
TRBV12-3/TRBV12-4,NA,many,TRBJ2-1,TGTGCCAGCAGTTTGAATACTGTAAACAATGAGCAGTTCTTC,CASSLNTVNNEQFF
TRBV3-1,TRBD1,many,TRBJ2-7,TGTGCCAGCAGCCTTGGCAGGGGGCGCGAGCAGTACTTC,CASSLGRGREQYF
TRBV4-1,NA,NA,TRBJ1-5,TGCGCCAGCAGCCAAGAGGAGGGCGCGGGGGGACCCGAGCATTTT,CASSQEEGAGGPEHF
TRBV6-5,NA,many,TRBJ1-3,TGTGCCAGCAGTTACAGTTCGTCTGGAAACACCATATATTTT,CASSYSSSGNTIYF
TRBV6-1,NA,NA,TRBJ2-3,TGTGCCAGCAGTGGGACAAACACAGATACACAGTATTTT,CASSGTNTDTQYF
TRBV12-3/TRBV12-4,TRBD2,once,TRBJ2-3,TGTGCCAGCAGTTTAACGGGACTAACCATAGATACGCAGTATTTT,CASSLTGLTIDTQYF
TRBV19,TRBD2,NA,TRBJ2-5,TGTGCCAGTAGTATTACTAGCGGGTGGCAAGAGACCCAGTACTTC,CASSITSGWQETQYF
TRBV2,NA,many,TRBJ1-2,TGTGCCAGCAGAGAGGGGGGGGCGCCGATATGGGGCTACACCTTC,CASREGGAPIWGYTF
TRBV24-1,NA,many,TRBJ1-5,TGTGCCACCAGTGGTAGCCAGGGGACAAATCAGCCCCAGCATTTT,CATSGSQGTNQPQHF
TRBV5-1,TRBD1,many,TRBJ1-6,TGCGCCAGCAGCTACGACAGGGGGCAGGGTTCACCCCTCCACTTT,CASSYDRGQGSPLHF
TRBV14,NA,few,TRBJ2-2,TGTGCCGGCAAAAAAGAGACAGAAAACACCGGGGAGCTGTTTTTT,CAGKKETENTGELFF
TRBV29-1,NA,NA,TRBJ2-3,TGCAGCGTTGTACTTTTGGCGGGCTCACGGGAAGATACGCAGTATTTT,CSVVLLAGSREDTQYF
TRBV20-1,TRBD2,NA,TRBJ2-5,TGCAGTGCTAGGGGGACTAGCGATCAAGAGACCCAGTACTTC,CSARGTSDQETQYF
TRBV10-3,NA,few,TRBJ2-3,TGTGCCATCAGTTTGGGCGGCGGAGAGACAGATACGCAGTATTTT,CAISLGGGETDTQYF